The rows below give T cell receptor beta chains drawn from one sample of a study of Graves' ophthalmopathy and Graves' hyperthyroidism. MiXCR was run by TCRdb on the multiplex PCR reads, yielding one entry per CDR3 protein. Among roughly 500,000 distinct CDR3 sequences, 14% were seen once, and the ten largest hold over 8%. Material for sequencing was blood. The source is a woman aged 25 to 39 with Graves' ophthalmopathy. The CDR3 runs from the conserved cysteine through the conserved F or W. For some rows the clone size is stated as once, few or many, or as a class when expanded; others skip it.

v_gene: TRBV7-9; abundance: many; CDR3aa: CASSDPPENYGYTF
v_gene: TRBV6-5; abundance: many; CDR3aa: CASSLTRVSGYTF
v_gene: TRBV6-1; abundance: many; CDR3aa: CASSVTPGPANTEAFF
v_gene: TRBV7-9; abundance: few; CDR3aa: CASSFEGTEAFF
v_gene: TRBV6-5; abundance: many; CDR3aa: CASSYGRANTEAFF
v_gene: TRBV5-1; abundance: many; CDR3aa: CASSLALQSPEAFF
v_gene: TRBV12-3/TRBV12-4; abundance: many; CDR3aa: CASSLRTGPYSNQPQHF
v_gene: TRBV11-3; abundance: NA; CDR3aa: CASSPRGPPSYEQYF
v_gene: TRBV2; abundance: many; CDR3aa: CATTGNTEAFF
v_gene: TRBV4-1; abundance: many; CDR3aa: CASSQFVLGDSPLHF
v_gene: TRBV7-9; abundance: few; CDR3aa: CASSYGTGMETQYF
v_gene: TRBV7-9; abundance: many; CDR3aa: CASSRGVQGRYEQYF
v_gene: TRBV28; abundance: many; CDR3aa: CASSFRPEGAEQYF
v_gene: TRBV12-3/TRBV12-4; abundance: NA; CDR3aa: CASSSQEGRNTEAFF
v_gene: TRBV18; abundance: NA; CDR3aa: CASSPPVRYEQYF
v_gene: TRBV6-1; abundance: many; CDR3aa: CASSGGDSPLHF
v_gene: TRBV6-1; abundance: few; CDR3aa: CASSQTPGHGTEAFF
v_gene: TRBV29-1; abundance: NA; CDR3aa: CSVNTGSLSYGQYF
v_gene: TRBV12-3/TRBV12-4; abundance: NA; CDR3aa: CASSSAGGNTGELFF
v_gene: TRBV6-2/TRBV6-3; abundance: NA; CDR3aa: CASRGGGSAEAFF
v_gene: TRBV5-1; abundance: few; CDR3aa: CASSPRAGVRTEAFF
v_gene: TRBV28; abundance: many; CDR3aa: CASSKMTGYNSPLHF
v_gene: TRBV7-8; abundance: many; CDR3aa: CASSLIQRGEQETQYF
v_gene: TRBV6-5; abundance: many; CDR3aa: CASRSPHEQYF
v_gene: TRBV11-2; abundance: few; CDR3aa: CASSLSRGGTDTQYF
v_gene: TRBV18; abundance: many; CDR3aa: CASSPAESTGELFF
v_gene: TRBV6-5; abundance: many; CDR3aa: CASTSGQRYEQYF
v_gene: TRBV12-3/TRBV12-4; abundance: many; CDR3aa: CASSHLRRRAEAFF
v_gene: TRBV12-3/TRBV12-4; abundance: many; CDR3aa: CASSWTGLEQYF
v_gene: TRBV30; abundance: many; CDR3aa: CAWTEGIDAETQYF
v_gene: TRBV20-1; abundance: many; CDR3aa: CSAARGDTIYF
v_gene: TRBV27; abundance: many; CDR3aa: CASSLSWGASDEQYF
v_gene: TRBV28; abundance: many; CDR3aa: CASIPAWGTEAFF
v_gene: TRBV6-8; abundance: many; CDR3aa: CASSPPIQAQETQYF
v_gene: TRBV4-1; abundance: NA; CDR3aa: CASSQLDQVSGNTIYF
v_gene: TRBV6-5; abundance: many; CDR3aa: CANSYSRGTTEAFF
v_gene: TRBV4-1; abundance: NA; CDR3aa: CASTDRVVMNTEAFF
v_gene: TRBV25-1; abundance: many; CDR3aa: CASMKAEASFDEQYF
v_gene: TRBV20-1; abundance: many; CDR3aa: CSARRTSGETQYF
v_gene: TRBV7-2; abundance: NA; CDR3aa: CASSLVVGHTGELCF
v_gene: TRBV30; abundance: few; CDR3aa: CAWRNPGQGKSYF
v_gene: TRBV24-1; abundance: NA; CDR3aa: CASSSGQGAQTQYF
v_gene: TRBV19; abundance: few; CDR3aa: CASSIGDRRSQPQHF
v_gene: TRBV28; abundance: many; CDR3aa: CASSFYAISYEQYF
v_gene: TRBV11-2; abundance: many; CDR3aa: CASSETGARSYEQYF
v_gene: TRBV4-1; abundance: many; CDR3aa: CASSQRDRAYEQYF
v_gene: TRBV6-5; abundance: many; CDR3aa: CASSSGRGGYTF